This T cell receptor beta chain was recovered during a study of blood T cell repertoires in COVID-19. Overall study context: Sources were T cells, B-cell-depleted T cells, or PBMCs; the material itself was cDNA or gDNA.

The CDR3 spans 14 residues. Per the germline V gene, CDR1 is SGHVS and CDR2 is FQNEAQ. V lost 1 base and J 4 bases, leaving 10 bases between the germline ends. Source study methods: Reference gene primer amplification in the assay estimated nucleated cell counts. The repertoire was sequenced with immunoSEQ multiplex PCR; TCRdb's copy has only in-frame clones and lacks some. V, J and clone size derive from that table, while D and trimming were established from the DNA sequence. The sample has under 250,000 clones, roughly 90% seen once. The rearrangement uses TRBV7-8 and TRBJ1-2; the D gene is possibly TRBD1 (6 bases). The sequence derives from a man in his 60s who had recovered from COVID-19. Sequences were obtained from peripheral blood. CDR3: CASSLVQGIYGYTF. The DNA for the CDR3 is TGTGCCAGCAGCTTAGTGCAGGGGATCTATGGCTACACCTTC.